These 20 T cell receptor beta chains were sequenced from one sample in a study of T-cell reconstitution after alpha-beta-depleted transplantation in children. Unique molecular identifiers tagged the TCRbeta library. A single record per CDR3 protein comes from TCRdb applying MiXCR to the PCR reads. The sample has about 170,000 distinct CDR3 sequences; 11% are singletons. Sequencing was performed on PBMCs, taken before TCRalphabeta/CD19-depleted stem cell transplant. Every receptor here comes from a boy aged 2 to 9 with acute myeloid leukemia, due to receive a stem cell transplant.

This clonotype was counted ten times or more. J is TRBJ2-1 and V is TRBV12-3 or TRBV12-4, with TRBD2 matching 9 bases. The CDR3 extends over 13 amino acids. The trim removed 5 bases at V and 8 bases at J, leaving 4 bases unmatched. DNA of the CDR3: TGTGCCAGCAGTATTAGCGGGAGAGATGAGCAGTTCTTC. The encoded protein is CASSISGRDEQFF.

In its sample, this clonotype was seen many times. The rearrangement joins TRBV4-1 to TRBJ1-2; D uncertain. V shed 0 bases and J shed 10 bases, with 9 bases lying between them. The germline gives CDR1 MGHRA, CDR2 YSYEKL. The CDR3 has 12 residues. CDR3 DNA: TGCGCCAGCAGCCAAGATTATTCGACCTACACCTTC. This gives the protein CASSQDYSTYTF.

The rearrangement uses TRBV30 and TRBJ2-6; 8 bases are shared with TRBD1. The CDR3 covers 18 residues. Germline trimming cut 7 bases from V and 0 bases from J; bases unmatched to any gene: 14. Germline CDR1 and CDR2: GTSNPN and SVGIG (reference sequence). The CDR3 bases are TGTGCCTCCGAGGGGGGTCGGGACAGGCTCTCTGGGGCCAACGTCCTGACTTTC. Its translation: CASEGGRDRLSGANVLTF. The full variable domain, with the rest looked up from reference TRBV30 and TRBJ2-6, is SQTIHQWPATLVQPVGSPLSLECTVEGTSNPNLYWYRQAAGRGLQLLFYSVGIGQISSEVPQNLSASRPQDRQFILSSKKLLLSDSGFYLCASEGGRDRLSGANVLTFGAGSRLTVL.

This clonotype occurred many times. The V call is TRBV18, the J call TRBJ2-7; TRBD1 agrees at 7 bases. Looked up from germline, CDR1 is KGHSH and CDR2 is LQKENI. The CDR3 covers 14 residues. V lost 3 bases and J lost 2; bases outside the gene matches: 4. The CDR3 here is CASSPTGTAYEQYV. CDR3 DNA sequence: TGTGCCAGCTCACCGACCGGGACAGCCTACGAGCAGTACGTC.

The CDR3 region has the DNA TGTGCCAGCAGTTCCTACTCCTCCTCCTACGAGCAGTACTTC. This sequence encodes CASSSYSSSYEQYF. The J gene is TRBJ2-7, the V gene TRBV6-2 or TRBV6-3; no clear D gene. CDR1 is MNHEY, CDR2 SVGEGT, per germline. This CDR3 is 14 amino acids long. The V end lost 4 bases, the J end lost 0 bases, and 10 bases lay between the germline ends.

This clonotype was seen ten or more times. V usage is TRBV5-6 and J usage is TRBJ1-2; 7 bases map to TRBD1. The CDR3 covers 13 residues. V was pared by 4 bases and J by 4 bases, with 4 bases of the junction left unmatched. Germline CDR1 is SGHDT and CDR2 is YYEEEE. This CDR3 reads CASSPRQGYGYTF. DNA for the CDR3: TGTGCCAGCAGCCCTCGACAGGGCTATGGCTACACCTTC.

At least ten counts were recorded for this clonotype. V is TRBV7-2 and J is TRBJ2-5, with D perhaps TRBD1 (6 bases). Trimming left V 1 base short and J 5 bases short, with 14 bases between. Looked up from germline, CDR1 is SGHTA and CDR2 is FQGNSA. CDR3 size: 15 residues. The CDR3 sequence: CASSLGAGDGETQYF. As DNA, the CDR3 is TGTGCCAGCAGCTTAGGGGCAGGGGATGGGGAGACCCAGTACTTC.

This clonotype was seen a handful of times. This chain joins TRBV7-6 and TRBJ1-2; 8 bases map to TRBD1. The CDR3 is 14 residues long. Germline trimming cut 5 bases from V and 11 bases from J; bases unmatched to any gene: 13. Germline-derived CDR1 and CDR2 are SGHVS and FNYEAQ. The CDR3 is CASSTIGQGLRYTF. The CDR3 nucleotides are TGTGCCAGCAGCACCATCGGACAGGGCTTAAGGTACACCTTC.

There are many counts of this clonotype. This chain joins TRBV6-5 and TRBJ2-1, with a possible D match to TRBD2 (6 bases). Trimming took off 0 bases at V and 2 bases at J, with 14 bases between the two ends. Germline values: CDR1 MNHEY, CDR2 SVGAGI. CDR3 length: 17 amino acids. In nucleotides, the CDR3 is TGTGCCAGCAGTTACTCGGTTAGCGGAGCCGCCTACAATGAGCAGTTCTTC. It encodes CASSYSVSGAAYNEQFF.

Only a few counts were recorded for this clonotype. CDR3 residues: CASSLGRLPSEQFF. CDR3 sequence (DNA): TGTGCCAGCAGCTTAGGGCGGCTACCCTCTGAGCAGTTCTTC. V is TRBV11-3 and J is TRBJ2-1, with unresolved D. This CDR3 has 14 residues. Germline CDR1 is SGHNT and CDR2 is YENEEA. V was trimmed by 1 base and J by 9 bases, leaving 13 bases between them.

This clonotype was counted ten times or more. This chain connects TRBV7-9 to TRBJ1-2; D uncertain. The V and J ends lost 0 bases and 8 bases respectively, with 7 bases between them. There are 12 residues in the CDR3. The germline V gene encodes CDR1 SEHNR and CDR2 FQNEAQ (reference sequence). CDR3 amino acids: CASSLAEGGYTF. The CDR3 region has the DNA TGTGCCAGCAGCTTAGCCGAAGGGGGCTACACCTTC.

This clonotype was seen at least ten times. The chain links TRBV18 to TRBJ1-2; no reliable D call. From germline, CDR1 is KGHSH and CDR2 LQKENI. Trimming pared 0 bases from V and 5 bases from J, leaving 13 bases between. The CDR3 runs to 15 residues. The CDR3 is CASSPPVTQEYGYTF. In DNA, the CDR3 is TGTGCCAGCTCACCACCGGTCACGCAAGAGTATGGCTACACCTTC.

This clonotype was counted many times. This chain connects TRBV14 to TRBJ1-1, with D tentatively TRBD1 (5 bases). CDR3 length: 17 residues. Germline loops: CDR1 SGHDN, CDR2 FVKESK. V was trimmed by 4 bases and J by 3 bases, leaving 21 bases between them. CDR3 DNA sequence: TGTGCCAGCAGCCGGTACGATTATCAGGACACGTACACTGAAGCTTTCTTT. Translation: CASSRYDYQDTYTEAFF.

This clonotype was observed at least ten times. J is TRBJ2-5 and V is TRBV6-5; 10 bases align to TRBD1. This CDR3 region has 16 residues. In germline, CDR1 is MNHEY, CDR2 SVGAGI. The V segment lost 4 bases and the J segment 3 bases; nucleotides outside the gene matches: 8. The CDR3 DNA is TGTGCCAGCAGTTCGATACAGACAGGGGGCGAAGAGACCCAGTACTTC. Residues: CASSSIQTGGEETQYF.

This clonotype was counted at least ten times. This chain connects TRBV9 to TRBJ1-1; no reliable D call. Germline loops: CDR1 SGDLS, CDR2 YYNGEE. Trimming pared 0 bases from V and 1 base from J, leaving 4 bases between. The CDR3 consists of 13 residues. CDR3 amino acids: CASSVAWNTEAFF. The CDR3 DNA follows: TGTGCCAGCAGCGTAGCATGGAACACTGAAGCTTTCTTT.

Ten or more counts support this clonotype. In nucleotides, the CDR3 is TGTGCCAGCAGCTGGGCGACTAGCGGGGCAGATACGCAGTATTTT. Translating gives CASSWATSGADTQYF. This rearrangement joins TRBV7-2 to TRBJ2-3; 11 nucleotides agree with TRBD2. CDR3 length: 15 residues. CDR1 SGHTA and CDR2 FQGNSA come from the germline V gene. Trimming at V came to 4 bases and at J to 4 bases, leaving 4 bases not matched to a gene. Together with reference TRBV7-2 and TRBJ2-3, the CDR3 gives the full variable domain: GAGVSQSPSNKVTEKGKDVELRCDPISGHTALYWYRQSLGQGLEFLIYFQGNSAPDKSGLPSDRFSAERTGGSVSTLTIQRTQQEDSAVYLCASSWATSGADTQYFGPGTRLTVL.

This clonotype was observed many times. V gene TRBV7-2 combines with J gene TRBJ1-4, with D tentatively TRBD1 (5 bases). The germline V and J ends were trimmed by 5 bases and 6 bases, with 13 bases remaining between them. The CDR3 consists of 14 residues. From germline, CDR1 is SGHTA and CDR2 FQGNSA. The CDR3 is CASSPAWGDEKLFF. In DNA form, the CDR3 reads TGTGCCAGCAGCCCGGCGTGGGGGGATGAAAAACTGTTTTTT.

This clonotype was found many times. The chain carries TRBV9 and TRBJ2-1; a weak D match, TRBD2 (7 bases). There are 14 residues in the CDR3. The V end was cut by 0 bases, the J end by 8 bases, with 12 bases between. Germline assignment: CDR1 SGDLS and CDR2 YYNGEE. The CDR3 nucleotides read TGTGCCAGCAGCGTAGTTGGGGGGGCAGATGAGCAGTTCTTC. This encodes CASSVVGGADEQFF.

Many counts were recorded for this clonotype. The chain joins TRBV7-2 to TRBJ2-7; 10 bases match TRBD2. V lost 3 bases and J lost 2; bases outside the gene matches: 7. The CDR3 contains 16 residues. Germline-derived CDR1 and CDR2 are SGHTA and FQGNSA. CDR3 DNA: TGTGCCAGCAGCTTGAGGACTAGCGGCTACCCCTACGAGCAGTACGTC. This encodes CASSLRTSGYPYEQYV.

This clonotype appeared a few times. V is TRBV3-1 and J is TRBJ1-1; tentative D call: TRBD1 (5 bases). The CDR3 is made up of 16 amino acids. V was trimmed by 3 bases and J by 0 bases, leaving 14 bases between them. Looked up from germline, CDR1 is LGHDT and CDR2 is YNNKEL (reference sequence). The CDR3: CASSHDQGPMNTEAFF. DNA of the CDR3: TGTGCCAGCAGCCACGATCAGGGCCCCATGAACACTGAAGCTTTCTTT.